The 18 T cell receptor beta chains listed next were all sequenced from one sample in a study of T-cell reconstitution after alpha-beta-depleted transplantation in children. The authors prepared the TCRbeta library with unique molecular identifiers. One entry per CDR3 protein results from TCRdb running MiXCR on the PCR reads. The profile covers about 76,000 distinct CDR3 sequences, with 14% appearing a single time and 25% to 30% taken by the ten largest. Sample: PBMCs, mostly from graft donor cells, taken 180 days after TCRalphabeta/CD19-depleted stem cell transplant. These receptor sequences come from a male patient aged 2-15 years who had a stem cell transplant for acute lymphoblastic leukemia, so the T cells may come from the graft donor.

V usage is TRBV7-9 and J usage is TRBJ2-7; D gene ambiguous. The CDR3 spans 16 residues. CDR1 SEHNR and CDR2 FQNEAQ come from the germline V gene (reference sequence). Trimming pared 6 bases from V and 2 bases from J, leaving 20 bases between. The CDR3 spells CASSQLTASWTYEQYF. In DNA form, the CDR3 reads TGTGCCAGCAGTCAACTTACAGCGAGTTGGACCTACGAGCAGTACTTC.

This clonotype was seen a handful of times. This chain uses TRBV7-2 with TRBJ2-7; a possible D gene is TRBD1 (5 bases). The V gene lost 1 base and the J gene lost 1 base, with 14 bases spanning the gap. The CDR3 has 16 residues. Germline values: CDR1 SGHTA, CDR2 FQGNSA. CDR3 residues: CASSLGGRVSSYEQYF. For the CDR3, the DNA is TGTGCCAGCAGCTTAGGAGGCAGGGTCTCATCCTACGAGCAGTACTTC.

This clonotype appeared many times. The V and J genes are TRBV7-9 and TRBJ2-1; D unclear. Trimming took 3 bases from V and 0 from J, leaving 9 bases between them. CDR1 is SEHNR and CDR2 is FQNEAQ in the germline V gene (reference sequence). The CDR3 consists of 15 residues. CDR3 coding DNA: TGTGCCAGCAGCTTTGGGGTTAGCTCCTACAATGAGCAGTTCTTC. Amino acids: CASSFGVSSYNEQFF.

This clonotype was observed a handful of times. The gene calls are TRBV4-3 and TRBJ2-7, with 8 bases identical to TRBD1. Germline-derived CDR1 and CDR2 are LGHNA and YSLEER. The junction had 2 bases not matched to a gene; V was cut back by 0 bases and J by 1 base. The CDR3 length is 15 residues. The CDR3 nucleotides are TGCGCCAGCAGCCAAGATGACAGGGGATCCTACGAGCAGTACTTC. As protein: CASSQDDRGSYEQYF.

Only a few counts were recorded for this clonotype. J is TRBJ2-5 and V is TRBV11-2, with D hard to call. Germline V gene sequence: CDR1 SGHAT, CDR2 FQNNGV. The CDR3 runs to 12 residues. V lost 10 bases and J lost 2, with 11 bases in between. The CDR3 loop reads CATSRSQETQYF. CDR3 nucleotide sequence: TGTGCCACCTCAAGGAGTCAAGAGACCCAGTACTTC.

This clonotype was seen only a few times. The genes are TRBV29-1 and TRBJ1-2, with 9 bases matching TRBD1. Losses at the gene ends were 6 bases for V and 1 base for J; bases not matched to a gene: 6. Germline lookup yields CDR1 SQVTM and CDR2 ANQGSEA. This CDR3 region has 14 residues. CDR3: CSVLEDRGNYGYTF. DNA of the CDR3: TGCAGCGTCCTGGAGGACAGGGGTAACTATGGCTACACCTTC.

The gene calls are TRBV10-3 and TRBJ2-2, with D hard to call. From germline, CDR1 is ENHRY and CDR2 SYGVKD. Trimming pared 4 bases from V and 4 bases from J, leaving 13 bases between. The CDR3 has 15 amino acids. The CDR3 coding sequence is TGTGCCATCAGTGGAGGAGAGGCGCTCACCGGGGAGCTGTTTTTT. Translated: CAISGGEALTGELFF.

Many counts were recorded for this clonotype. This sequence joins TRBV15 and TRBJ1-1, with 8 bases matching TRBD1. V was clipped by 4 bases and J by 4 bases; unmatched bases: 2. The germline gives CDR1 LNHNV, CDR2 YYDKDF (reference sequence). The CDR3 is made up of 13 amino acids. The CDR3 DNA reads as TGTGCCACCAGCATTACAGGGGGCACTGAAGCTTTCTTT. Translation gives CATSITGGTEAFF.

The chain carries TRBV24-1 and TRBJ2-7, with D unclear. CDR3 length equals 14 residues. With 2 bases removed from V and 0 bases from J, the gap between germline ends came to 7 bases. Per the germline V gene, CDR1 is KGHDR and CDR2 is SFDVKD. CDR3 DNA sequence: TGTGCCACCAGTGATTCCAAGGACTCCTACGAGCAGTACTTC. This translates into CATSDSKDSYEQYF.

This clonotype was counted a few times. This chain joins TRBV5-1 and TRBJ1-1; 7 nucleotides agree with TRBD1. The V segment lost 7 bases and the J segment 1 base; nucleotides outside the gene matches: 10. The CDR3 sequence is 15 residues long. Germline assignment: CDR1 SGHRS and CDR2 YFSETQ. The CDR3 DNA reads TGCGCCAGCCGCAGGGGGGGGCAGGAGAACACTGAAGCTTTCTTT. It translates to CASRRGGQENTEAFF.

The chain joins TRBV5-6 to TRBJ1-5; D is perhaps TRBD1 (5 bases). Trimming cost V 1 base and J 2 bases, with 16 bases left between them. Germline V gene lookup returns CDR1 SGHDT and CDR2 YYEEEE. CDR3 length: 17 amino acids. CDR3 coding DNA: TGTGCCAGCAGCTTGAGACGAGAGACAGTACGCAATCAGCCCCAGCATTTT. Translating it yields CASSLRRETVRNQPQHF.

This clonotype was detected only a few times. The rearrangement links TRBV20-1 to TRBJ2-7; TRBD1 matches 9 bases. This CDR3 spans 14 amino acids. Germline V gene sequence: CDR1 DFQATT, CDR2 SNEGSKA (reference sequence). V dropped 6 bases and J dropped 3; count of bases not matched to a gene: 9. CDR3 nucleotide sequence: TGCAGTGCACTGGGACAGGGAGAGAGCTACGAGCAGTACTTC. It specifies CSALGQGESYEQYF.

Ten or more counts support this clonotype. This rearrangement joins TRBV12-3 or TRBV12-4 to TRBJ2-5; the D is unclear. The CDR3 runs to 12 residues. Trimming shortened V by 1 base and J by 6 bases, and 6 bases separated the two germline ends. CDR3 nucleotides: TGTGCCAGCAGTTTAGGACGGAAGACCCAGTACTTC. Translating gives CASSLGRKTQYF.

The chain joins TRBV6-5 to TRBJ1-2; no clear D. This CDR3 is 13 amino acids long. Deletions cut 0 bases from V and 8 bases from J, with 10 bases between. Per the germline V gene, CDR1 is MNHEY and CDR2 is SVGAGI. Here the CDR3 reads CASSYSTVDGYTF. The CDR3 bases are TGTGCCAGCAGTTACTCCACAGTTGACGGCTACACCTTC.

The sample holds a few counts of this clonotype. The chain is built from TRBV18 and TRBJ2-7, with TRBD1 identical over 8 bases. There are 15 residues in the CDR3. Germline CDR1 reads KGHSH; CDR2 reads LQKENI. Trimming took 1 base from V and 2 from J; bases not matched to a gene: 4. This CDR3 reads CASSPRTGIAYEQYF. CDR3 nucleotides: TGTGCCAGCTCACCACGGACAGGGATAGCCTACGAGCAGTACTTC.

The chain employs TRBV7-9 and TRBJ2-7, with D tentatively TRBD2 (6 bases). CDR1 is SEHNR, CDR2 FQNEAQ, per germline (reference sequence). The CDR3 totals 12 residues. Trimming stripped 5 bases from V and 6 bases from J, with 11 bases between. In DNA form, the CDR3 reads TGTGCCAGCAGCCGGGACTTCCTCGAGCAGTACTTC. Translating gives CASSRDFLEQYF.

This clonotype showed up just a few times. The V and J genes are TRBV11-2 and TRBJ2-1; 7 bases align to TRBD2. This CDR3 comprises 15 residues. CDR1 SGHAT and CDR2 FQNNGV come from the germline V gene. J gave up 6 bases and V 0 bases, and 5 bases lay outside the gene matches. The CDR3 spells CASSLDRLAVNEQFF. DNA for the CDR3: TGTGCCAGCAGCTTAGATCGGCTAGCGGTCAATGAGCAGTTCTTC.

The chain recombines TRBV7-9 with TRBJ2-7, with TRBD1 matching 9 bases. From germline, CDR1 is SEHNR and CDR2 FQNEAQ (reference sequence). V lost 4 bases to trimming and J lost 5 bases; unmatched junction nucleotides: 12. The CDR3 has 16 residues. As DNA, the CDR3 is TGTGCCAGCAGCTCCGGGACAGGGAAAGTATATGACGAGCAGTACTTC. Encoded protein: CASSSGTGKVYDEQYF.